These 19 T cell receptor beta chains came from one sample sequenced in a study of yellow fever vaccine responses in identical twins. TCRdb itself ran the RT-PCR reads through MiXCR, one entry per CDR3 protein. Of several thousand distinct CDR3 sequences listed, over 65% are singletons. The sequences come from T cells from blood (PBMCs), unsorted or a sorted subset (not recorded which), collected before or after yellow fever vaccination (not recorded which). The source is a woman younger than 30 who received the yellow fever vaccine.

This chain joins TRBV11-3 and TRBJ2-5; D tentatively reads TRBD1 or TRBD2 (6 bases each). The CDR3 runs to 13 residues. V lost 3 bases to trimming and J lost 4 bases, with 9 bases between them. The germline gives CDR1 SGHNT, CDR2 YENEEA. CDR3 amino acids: CASSLGGVETQYF. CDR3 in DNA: TGTGCCAGCAGCTTGGGGGGCGTAGAGACCCAGTACTTC.

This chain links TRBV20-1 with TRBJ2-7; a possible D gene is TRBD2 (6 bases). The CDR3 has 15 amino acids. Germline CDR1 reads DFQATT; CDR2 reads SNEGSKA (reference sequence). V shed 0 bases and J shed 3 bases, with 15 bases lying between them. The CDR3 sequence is CSAREEGYPFYEQYF. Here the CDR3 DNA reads TGCAGTGCTAGAGAGGAGGGCTATCCCTTCTACGAGCAGTACTTC.

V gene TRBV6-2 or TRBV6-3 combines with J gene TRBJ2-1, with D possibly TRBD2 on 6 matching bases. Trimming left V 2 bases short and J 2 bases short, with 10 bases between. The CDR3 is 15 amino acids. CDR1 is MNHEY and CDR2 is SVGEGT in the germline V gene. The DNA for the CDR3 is TGTGCCAGCAGTTACCTCGGGGGAACCTACAATGAGCAGTTCTTC. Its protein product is CASSYLGGTYNEQFF.

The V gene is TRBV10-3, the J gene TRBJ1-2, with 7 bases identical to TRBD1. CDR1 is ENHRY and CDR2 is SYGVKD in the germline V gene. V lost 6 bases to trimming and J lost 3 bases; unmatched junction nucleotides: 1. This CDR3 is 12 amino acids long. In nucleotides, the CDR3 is TGTGCCATCAGACAGGGGTACTATGGCTACACCTTC. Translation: CAIRQGYYGYTF.

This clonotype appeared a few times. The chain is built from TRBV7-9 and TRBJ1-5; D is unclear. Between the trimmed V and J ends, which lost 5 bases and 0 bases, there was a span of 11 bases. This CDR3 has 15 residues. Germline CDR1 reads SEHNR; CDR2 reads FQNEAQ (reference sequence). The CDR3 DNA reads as TGTGCCAGCAGCCCCGGGTTTAATAGCAATCAGCCCCAGCATTTT. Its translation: CASSPGFNSNQPQHF.

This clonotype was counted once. The CDR3 reads CSVALNTEAFF. The CDR3 nucleotides are TGCAGCGTTGCCCTGAACACTGAAGCTTTCTTT. The chain is built from TRBV29-1 and TRBJ1-1, with no clear D. The CDR3 extends over 11 amino acids. Trimming took 4 bases from V and 0 from J, leaving 3 bases between them. Germline values: CDR1 SQVTM, CDR2 ANQGSEA.

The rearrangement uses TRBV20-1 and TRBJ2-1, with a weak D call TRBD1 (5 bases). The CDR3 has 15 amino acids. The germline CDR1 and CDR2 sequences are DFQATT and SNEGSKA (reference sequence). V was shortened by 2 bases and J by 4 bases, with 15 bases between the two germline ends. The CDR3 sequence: CSARWGTLDYNEQFF. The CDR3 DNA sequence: TGCAGTGCTAGATGGGGCACGCTAGATTACAATGAGCAGTTCTTC.

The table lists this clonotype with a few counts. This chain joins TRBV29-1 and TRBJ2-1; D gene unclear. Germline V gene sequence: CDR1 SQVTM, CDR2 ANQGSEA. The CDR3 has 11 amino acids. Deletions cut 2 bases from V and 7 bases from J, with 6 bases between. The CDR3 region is CSVEPANEQFF. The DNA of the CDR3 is TGCAGCGTTGAACCGGCTAATGAGCAGTTCTTC.

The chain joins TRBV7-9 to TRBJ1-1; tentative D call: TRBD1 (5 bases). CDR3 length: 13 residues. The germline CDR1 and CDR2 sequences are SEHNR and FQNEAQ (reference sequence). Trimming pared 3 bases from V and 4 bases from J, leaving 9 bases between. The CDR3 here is CASSFQGITEAFF. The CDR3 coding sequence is TGTGCCAGCAGCTTTCAGGGAATCACTGAAGCTTTCTTT.

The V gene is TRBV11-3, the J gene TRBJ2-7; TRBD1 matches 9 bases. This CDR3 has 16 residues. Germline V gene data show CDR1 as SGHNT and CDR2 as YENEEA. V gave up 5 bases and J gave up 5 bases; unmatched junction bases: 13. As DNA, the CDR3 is TGTGCCAGCAGCGCCATACCGGGACAGGGAGGGAACGAGCAGTACTTC. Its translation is CASSAIPGQGGNEQYF. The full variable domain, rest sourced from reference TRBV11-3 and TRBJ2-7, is EAGVVQSPRYKIIEKKQPVAFWCNPISGHNTLYWYLQNLGQGPELLIRYENEEAVDDSQLPKDRFSAERLKGVDSTLKIQPAELGDSAVYLCASSAIPGQGGNEQYFGPGTRLTVT.

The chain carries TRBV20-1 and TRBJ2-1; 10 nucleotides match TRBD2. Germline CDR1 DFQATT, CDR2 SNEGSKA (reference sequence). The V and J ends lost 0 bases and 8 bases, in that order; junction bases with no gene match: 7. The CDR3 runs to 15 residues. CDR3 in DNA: TGCAGTGCTAGAGATCTCAGCGGGGGGGTATATGAGCAGTTCTTC. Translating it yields CSARDLSGGVYEQFF.

CDR3 nucleotides: TGCAGCGTTGTGGACGGCTATGGCTACACCTTC. Protein product: CSVVDGYGYTF. The chain combines TRBV29-1 with TRBJ1-2; D is undetermined. Germline values: CDR1 SQVTM, CDR2 ANQGSEA. Trimming stripped 4 bases from V and 4 bases from J, with 7 bases between. The CDR3 is 11 amino acids.

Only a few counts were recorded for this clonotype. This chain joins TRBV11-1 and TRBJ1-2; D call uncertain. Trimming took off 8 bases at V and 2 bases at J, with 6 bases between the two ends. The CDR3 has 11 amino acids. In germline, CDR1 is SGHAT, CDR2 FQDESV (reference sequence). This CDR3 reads CASGNNYGYTF. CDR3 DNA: TGTGCCAGCGGAAACAACTATGGCTACACCTTC.

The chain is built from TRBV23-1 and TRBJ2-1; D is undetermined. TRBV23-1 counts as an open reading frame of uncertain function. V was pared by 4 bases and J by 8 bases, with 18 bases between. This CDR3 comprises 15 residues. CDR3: CASSLEDLREDEQFF. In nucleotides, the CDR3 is TGCGCCAGCAGTCTCGAAGACCTTAGGGAAGATGAGCAGTTCTTC.

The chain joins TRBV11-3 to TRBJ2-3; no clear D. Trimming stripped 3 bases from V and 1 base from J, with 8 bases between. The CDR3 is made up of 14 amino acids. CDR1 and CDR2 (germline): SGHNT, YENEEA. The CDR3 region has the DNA TGTGCCAGCAGCTTTTCGGACGGCACAGATACGCAGTATTTT. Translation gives CASSFSDGTDTQYF.

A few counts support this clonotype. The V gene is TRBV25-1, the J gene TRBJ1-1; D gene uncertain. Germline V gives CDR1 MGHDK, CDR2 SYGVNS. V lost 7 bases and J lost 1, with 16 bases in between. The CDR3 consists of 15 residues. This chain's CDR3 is CASTRTATPNTEAFF. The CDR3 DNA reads TGTGCCAGCACAAGGACTGCTACTCCGAACACTGAAGCTTTCTTT.

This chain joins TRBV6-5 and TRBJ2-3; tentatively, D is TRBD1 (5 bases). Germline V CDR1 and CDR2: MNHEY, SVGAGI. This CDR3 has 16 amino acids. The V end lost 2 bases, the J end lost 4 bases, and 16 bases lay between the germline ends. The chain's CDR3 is CASSYLAEGVPDTQYF. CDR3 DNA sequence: TGTGCCAGCAGTTACCTCGCTGAAGGGGTCCCAGATACGCAGTATTTT.

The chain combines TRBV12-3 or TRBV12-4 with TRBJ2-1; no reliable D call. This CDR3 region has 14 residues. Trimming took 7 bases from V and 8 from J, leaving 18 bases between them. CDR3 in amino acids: CASMPIAPGDEQFF. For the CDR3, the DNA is TGTGCCAGCATGCCGATCGCCCCAGGTGATGAGCAGTTCTTC.

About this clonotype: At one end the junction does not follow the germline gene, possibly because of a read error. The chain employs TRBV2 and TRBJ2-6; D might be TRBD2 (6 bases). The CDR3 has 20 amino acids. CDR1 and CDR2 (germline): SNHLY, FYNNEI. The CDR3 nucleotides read TGTGCCATCAGTGAAGCCGAAAGCAGACTAGGGAGCTCTGGGGCCAACGTCCTGACTTTC. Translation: CAISEAESRLGSSGANVLTF.